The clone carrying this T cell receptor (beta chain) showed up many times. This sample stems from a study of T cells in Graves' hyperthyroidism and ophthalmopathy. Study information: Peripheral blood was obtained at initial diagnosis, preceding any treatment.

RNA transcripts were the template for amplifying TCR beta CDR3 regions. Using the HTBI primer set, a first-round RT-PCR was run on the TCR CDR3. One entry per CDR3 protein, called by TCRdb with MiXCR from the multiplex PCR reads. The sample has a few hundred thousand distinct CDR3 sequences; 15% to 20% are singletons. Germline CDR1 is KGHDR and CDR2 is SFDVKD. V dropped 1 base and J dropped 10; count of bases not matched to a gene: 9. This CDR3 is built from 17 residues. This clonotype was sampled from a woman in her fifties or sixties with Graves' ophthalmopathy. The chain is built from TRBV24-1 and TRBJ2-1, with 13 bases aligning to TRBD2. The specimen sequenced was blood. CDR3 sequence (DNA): TGTGCCACCAGTGATTTAAGCTGGACTAGCGGGAGTGGGGAGCAGTTCTTC. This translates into CATSDLSWTSGSGEQFF.